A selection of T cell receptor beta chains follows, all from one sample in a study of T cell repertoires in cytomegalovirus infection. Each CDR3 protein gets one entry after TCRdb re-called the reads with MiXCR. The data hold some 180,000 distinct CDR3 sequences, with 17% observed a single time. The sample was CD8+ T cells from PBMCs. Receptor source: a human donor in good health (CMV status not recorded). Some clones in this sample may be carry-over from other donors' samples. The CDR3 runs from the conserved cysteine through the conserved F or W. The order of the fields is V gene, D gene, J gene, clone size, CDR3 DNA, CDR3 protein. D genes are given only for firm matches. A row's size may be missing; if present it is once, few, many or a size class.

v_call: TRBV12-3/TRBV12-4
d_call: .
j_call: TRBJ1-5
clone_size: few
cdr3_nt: TGTGCCAGCAGTTTGTACGGAATAATGAGCAATCAGCCCCAGCATTTT
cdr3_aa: CASSLYGIMSNQPQHF

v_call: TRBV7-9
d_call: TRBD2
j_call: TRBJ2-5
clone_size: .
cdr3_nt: TGTGCCAGCAGTACTAGCGGGGGGGCCGAGGAGACCCAGTACTTC
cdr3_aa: CASSTSGGAEETQYF

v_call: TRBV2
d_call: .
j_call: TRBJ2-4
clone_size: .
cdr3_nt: TGTGCCAGCATACAGTTAGCCAAAAACATTCAGTACTTC
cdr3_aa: CASIQLAKNIQYF

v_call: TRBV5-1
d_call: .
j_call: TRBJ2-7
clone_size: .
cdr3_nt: TGCGCCAGCAGCTTGGTGCGGGCGGACGGATCCTACGAGCAGTACTTC
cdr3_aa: CASSLVRADGSYEQYF

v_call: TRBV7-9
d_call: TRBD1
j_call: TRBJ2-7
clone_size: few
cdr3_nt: TGTGCCAGCAGACTACCCGCAGGGGGACCCCTCGAGCAGTACTTC
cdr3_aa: CASRLPAGGPLEQYF

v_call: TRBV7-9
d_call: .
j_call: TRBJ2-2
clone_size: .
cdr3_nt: TGTGCCAGCAGCTACTTAAGGTTCAGCGGGGAGCTGTTTTTT
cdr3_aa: CASSYLRFSGELFF

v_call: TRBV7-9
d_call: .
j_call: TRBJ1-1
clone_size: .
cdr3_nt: TGTGCCAGCAGATCGGACCTGAACACTGAAGCTTTCTTT
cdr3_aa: CASRSDLNTEAFF

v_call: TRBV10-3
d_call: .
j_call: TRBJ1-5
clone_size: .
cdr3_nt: TGTGCCTCTGGGGGAGGCGGTCAGCCCCAGCATTTT
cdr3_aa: CASGGGGQPQHF

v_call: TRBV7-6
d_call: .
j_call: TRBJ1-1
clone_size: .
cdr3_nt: TGTGCCAGCAGCGATGACAGGCTTGAAGCTTTCTTT
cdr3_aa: CASSDDRLEAFF

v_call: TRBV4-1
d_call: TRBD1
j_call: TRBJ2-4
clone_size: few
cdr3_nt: TGCGCCAGCAGCCTGCGCCAGGGGGCTGTGAAAAACATTCAGTACTTC
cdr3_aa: CASSLRQGAVKNIQYF

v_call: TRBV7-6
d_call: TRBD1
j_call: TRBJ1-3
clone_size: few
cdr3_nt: TGTGCCAGCAGCCCGGACAGGGAGGCCATATATTTT
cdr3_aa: CASSPDREAIYF

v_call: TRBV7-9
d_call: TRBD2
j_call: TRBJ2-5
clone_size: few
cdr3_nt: TGTGCCAGCGTGCAGAGCGGGGGTGGTAGCGAGACCCAGTACTTC
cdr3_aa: CASVQSGGGSETQYF

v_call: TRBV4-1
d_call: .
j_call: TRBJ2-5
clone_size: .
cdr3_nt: TGCGCCAGCAGCCAAGGGGTCGGCGGGGAGACCCAGTACTTC
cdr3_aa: CASSQGVGGETQYF

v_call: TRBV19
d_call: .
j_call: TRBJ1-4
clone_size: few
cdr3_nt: TGTGCCAGTAGTATATTATCGGGATCTAATGAAAAACTGTTTTTT
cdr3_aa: CASSILSGSNEKLFF

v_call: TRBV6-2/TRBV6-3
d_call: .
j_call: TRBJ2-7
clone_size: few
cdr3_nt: TGTGCCAGCAGTTACGGAGAAATCCACTTC
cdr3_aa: CASSYGEIHF

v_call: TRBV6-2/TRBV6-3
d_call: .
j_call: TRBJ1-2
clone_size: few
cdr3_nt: TGTGCCAGCAGTTCTCCCGAGCTCTATGGCTACACCTTC
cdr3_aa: CASSSPELYGYTF

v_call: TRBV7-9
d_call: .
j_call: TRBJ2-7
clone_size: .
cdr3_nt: TGTGCCAGCAGCCCACCGACGGGGGTACCCTACGAGCAGTACTTC
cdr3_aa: CASSPPTGVPYEQYF

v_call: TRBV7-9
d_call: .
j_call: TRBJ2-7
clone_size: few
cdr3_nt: TGTGCCAGCAGCGCTACCGGAACAGGGTACTACGAGCAGTACTTC
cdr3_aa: CASSATGTGYYEQYF

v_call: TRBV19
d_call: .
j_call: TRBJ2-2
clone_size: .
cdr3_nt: TGTGCCAGTAGTATAGGCCGGGACACGACGAACACCGGGGAGCTGTTTTTT
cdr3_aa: CASSIGRDTTNTGELFF

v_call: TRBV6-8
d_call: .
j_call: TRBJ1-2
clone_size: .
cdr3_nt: TGTGCCAGCAGTTACTCGGCCGGAGACTTTGGCTACACCTTC
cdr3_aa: CASSYSAGDFGYTF

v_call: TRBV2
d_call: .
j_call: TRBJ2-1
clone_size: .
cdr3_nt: TGTGCCAGCAGGGGCCCTCCGGTGGCGTTCTTC
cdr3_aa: CASRGPPVAFF

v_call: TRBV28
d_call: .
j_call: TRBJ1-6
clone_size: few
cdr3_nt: TGTGCCAGCAGGGGGGCTGGGACCTTTGAGAATTCACCCCTCCACTTT
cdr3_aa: CASRGAGTFENSPLHF

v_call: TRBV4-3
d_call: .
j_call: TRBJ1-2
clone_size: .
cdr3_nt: TGCGCCAGCAGCCATCCCGGGGAGGGGAAAGATGGCTACACCTTC
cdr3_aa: CASSHPGEGKDGYTF

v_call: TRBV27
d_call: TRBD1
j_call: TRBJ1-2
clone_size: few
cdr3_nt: TGTGCCAGCAGCCAATACCCCCTCAGACAGGGTGGGAGCTATGGCTACACCTTC
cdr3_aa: CASSQYPLRQGGSYGYTF

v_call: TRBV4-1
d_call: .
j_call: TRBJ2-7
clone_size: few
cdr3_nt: TGCGCCAGCCAGAGGCACGCGAGCTCCTACGAGCAGTACTTC
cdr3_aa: CASQRHASSYEQYF

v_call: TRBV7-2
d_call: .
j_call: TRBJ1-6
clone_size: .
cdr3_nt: TGTGCCAGCAGCCCCCGCTCCAATAATTCACCCCTCCACTTT
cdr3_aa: CASSPRSNNSPLHF

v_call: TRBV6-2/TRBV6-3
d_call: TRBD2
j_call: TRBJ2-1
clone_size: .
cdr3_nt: TGTGCCAGCAGGCCTCTAGCGGGGGGGCGGAATGAGCAGTTCTTC
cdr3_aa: CASRPLAGGRNEQFF

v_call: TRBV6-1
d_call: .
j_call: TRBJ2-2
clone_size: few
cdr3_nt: TGTGCCAGCGATTTAAGGGGACGCGGCAGAAACACCGGGGAGCTGTTTTTT
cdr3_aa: CASDLRGRGRNTGELFF

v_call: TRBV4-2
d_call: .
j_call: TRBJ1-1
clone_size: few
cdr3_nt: TGTGCCAGCAGCCAAGAGAGCTCCTCCTATTTCGCTGAAGCTTTCTTT
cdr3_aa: CASSQESSSYFAEAFF

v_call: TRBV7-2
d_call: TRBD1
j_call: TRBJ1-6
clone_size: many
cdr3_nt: TGTGCCAGCAGCTTAGTGGGACAGGCTATTCATTCACCCCTCCACTTT
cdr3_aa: CASSLVGQAIHSPLHF

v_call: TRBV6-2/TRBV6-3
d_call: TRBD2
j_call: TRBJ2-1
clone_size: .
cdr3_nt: TGTGCCAGCACCTCGACTAGCGGGGGATACAATGAGCAGTTCTTC
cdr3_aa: CASTSTSGGYNEQFF

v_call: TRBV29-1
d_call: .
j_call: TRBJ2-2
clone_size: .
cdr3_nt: TGCAGCGTCCAGACCACCGGGGAGCTGTTTTTT
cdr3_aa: CSVQTTGELFF

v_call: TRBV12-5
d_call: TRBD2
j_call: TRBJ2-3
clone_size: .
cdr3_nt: TGTGCTAGTGGCCAGGGACTAGCGGCGGCGACAGATACGCAGTATTTT
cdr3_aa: CASGQGLAAATDTQYF

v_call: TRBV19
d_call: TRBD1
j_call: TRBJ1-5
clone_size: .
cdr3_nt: TGTGCCAGTAGACAGGGGGAAGGCCATCAGCCCCAGCATTTT
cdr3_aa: CASRQGEGHQPQHF

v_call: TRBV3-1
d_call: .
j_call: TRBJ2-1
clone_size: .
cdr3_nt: TGTGCCAGCAGCCTGTACAGGTACAATGAGCAGTTCTTC
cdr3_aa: CASSLYRYNEQFF

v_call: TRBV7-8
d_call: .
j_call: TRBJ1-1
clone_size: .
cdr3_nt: TGTGCCAGCAGCTTCTCAATGAACACTGAAGCTTTCTTT
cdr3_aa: CASSFSMNTEAFF

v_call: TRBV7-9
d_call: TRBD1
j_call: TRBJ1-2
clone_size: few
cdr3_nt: TGTGCCAGCAGCCCCTCGGGACAGAAGGCTAACTATGGCTACACCTTC
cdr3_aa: CASSPSGQKANYGYTF

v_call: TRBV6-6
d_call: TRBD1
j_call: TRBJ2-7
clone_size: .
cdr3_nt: TGTGCCAGCATAGGACAGGGGAAGGAGCAGTACTTC
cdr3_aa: CASIGQGKEQYF

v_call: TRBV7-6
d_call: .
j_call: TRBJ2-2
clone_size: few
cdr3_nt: TGTGCCAGCAGCTTGGCAAGGGCAGCCGGGGAGCTGTTTTTT
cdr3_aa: CASSLARAAGELFF

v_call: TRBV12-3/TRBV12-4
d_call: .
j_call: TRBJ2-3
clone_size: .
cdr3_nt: TGTGCCAGCGGCCCTCGGGACACTAGCACAGATACGCAGTATTTT
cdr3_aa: CASGPRDTSTDTQYF

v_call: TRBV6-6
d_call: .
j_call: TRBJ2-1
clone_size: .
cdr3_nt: TGTGCCAGCAGTTACTGGACGGACAATGAGCAGTTCTTC
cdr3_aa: CASSYWTDNEQFF

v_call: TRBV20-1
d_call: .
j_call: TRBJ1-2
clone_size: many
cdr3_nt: TGCAGTGCTAGAGATCGTTGGGGCTCCTCCTATGGCTACACCTTC
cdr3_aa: CSARDRWGSSYGYTF

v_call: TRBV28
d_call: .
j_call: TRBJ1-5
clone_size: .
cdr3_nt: TGTGCCAGCAGTTTCCCCCCACAGGGCGAGGGTAATCAGCCCCAGCATTTT
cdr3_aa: CASSFPPQGEGNQPQHF

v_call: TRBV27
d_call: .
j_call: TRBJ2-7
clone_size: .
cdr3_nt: TGTGCCAGCAGTACTTTCCCGGACACGGCCTACGAGCAGTACTTC
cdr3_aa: CASSTFPDTAYEQYF

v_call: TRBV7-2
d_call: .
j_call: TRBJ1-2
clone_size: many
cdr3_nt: TGTGCCAGCAGCTTACCCCCGGGGGCGGCTAACTATGGCTACACCTTC
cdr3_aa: CASSLPPGAANYGYTF

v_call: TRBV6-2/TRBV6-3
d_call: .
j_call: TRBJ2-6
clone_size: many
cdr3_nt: TGTGCCAGCAGTTACTACCAGCTCTCTGGGGCCAACGTCCTGACTTTC
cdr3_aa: CASSYYQLSGANVLTF

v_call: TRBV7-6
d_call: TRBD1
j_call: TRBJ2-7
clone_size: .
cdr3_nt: TGTGCCAGCAGCTGGGACAGATCCCCCTACGAGCAGTACTTC
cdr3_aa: CASSWDRSPYEQYF

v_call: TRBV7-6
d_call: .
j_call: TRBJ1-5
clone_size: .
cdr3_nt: TGTGCCAGCAGCTTAGAAGGGCGGGTGAGGAGCAATCAGCCCCAGCATTTT
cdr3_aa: CASSLEGRVRSNQPQHF